One and the same sample provided the 2 T cell receptor beta chains below, sequenced in a study of blood T cells in healthy people across ages. The second PCR ran about 7 to 12 cycles with a sample-barcoded 5' primer and J-beta primers. TCRdb re-called the 5' RACE reads with MiXCR, one entry per CDR3 protein. The profile covers under 2,000,000 distinct CDR3 sequences, with around half appearing a single time and over 2% taken by the ten largest. Sequencing was carried out using blood. Receptors were obtained from a woman in her forties in good health.

This clonotype was observed a handful of times. The genes are TRBV6-5 and TRBJ2-3; 8 bases map to TRBD1. V lost 5 bases and J lost 6; bases outside the gene matches: 7. Germline V gene data show CDR1 as MNHEY and CDR2 as SVGAGI. The CDR3 is 14 residues long. The CDR3 coding sequence is TGTGCCAGCAGTCCTCAGGGGGCGTGGGATACGCAGTATTTT. Translating it yields CASSPQGAWDTQYF.

V gene TRBV7-2 combines with J gene TRBJ1-6; 7 bases map to TRBD1. The CDR3 runs 16 residues. Unmatched junction bases numbered 9, after V lost 3 bases and J lost 7 bases. The V gene's germline CDR1 is SGHTA and CDR2 FQGNSA. In DNA, the CDR3 is TGTGCCAGCAGCTTCCAACCGGGACAGAGGAATTCACCCCTCCACTTT. Amino acids: CASSFQPGQRNSPLHF.